Sequencing of this T cell receptor beta chain was carried out in a study of blood T cell repertoires in COVID-19. For the study at large: The samples span acute and convalescent COVID-19 from the United States, Italy and Spain. Sources were T cells, B-cell-depleted T cells, or PBMCs; the material itself was cDNA or gDNA.

Original methodology: Estimated nucleated cell counts came from reference gene primer amplification. Using immunoSEQ multiplex PCR, the repertoire was profiled, and TCRdb retains in-frame clones only, with some absent. The V and J calls and clone size come from that table; D and trimming were worked out from the DNA. The data contain about 180,000 clones, roughly nine tenths of them singletons. This receptor was obtained from a man aged 50 or older with acute or convalescent COVID-19. The sequenced sample consisted of peripheral blood.

The CDR3, as DNA: TGCGCCAGCAGCCAAACGGGGACAGGGGCCGGCTACACCTTC. Translating it yields CASSQTGTGAGYTF. The chain recombines TRBV4-3 with TRBJ1-2, with 10 positions matching TRBD1. Germline values: CDR1 LGHNA, CDR2 YSLEER. Trimming took 2 bases from V and 8 from J; bases not matched to a gene: 5. CDR3 size: 14 residues.